The sequence of this T cell receptor beta chain was determined in a study of PD-1 blockade in classical Hodgkin lymphoma. Findings and caveats of the study: There remain no defined causes for the repertoire differences, which possibly reflect disease activity or prior therapy. With CD4+ cells, TCR diversity rose significantly by C4D1, but not with CD8+ cells.

Data came from immunoSEQ multiplex PCR; TCRdb stores just in-frame clones and leaves some out. The sample records 150,000 or so clones, around four fifths being singletons. The germline gives CDR1 SGHNT, CDR2 YYREEE (reference sequence). Trimming left V 0 bases short and J 2 bases short, with 6 bases between. The CDR3 totals 14 residues. Each patient's relapse followed autologous stem cell transplantation, and brentuximab vedotin exposure varied. Best overall response was complete response, partial response or progressive disease in these relapsed/refractory classical Hodgkin lymphoma patients. This clone is labeled medium-sized (0.01 to 0.1%). Its target is unknown.

The receptor was derived from a human donor with classical Hodgkin lymphoma. Sequenced material: peripheral blood mononuclear cells (PBMCs), taken before the second cycle of nivolumab. The chain combines TRBV5-4 with TRBJ1-3; D gene uncertain. CDR3 residues: CASSLGGAGNTIYF. As DNA, the CDR3 is TGTGCCAGCAGCTTGGGGGGAGCTGGAAACACCATATATTTT.